These T cell receptor beta chains were read from a single sample in a study of blood T cells in healthy people across ages. TCRdb reanalysed the 5' RACE reads using MiXCR and keeps one entry per CDR3 protein. The sample shows 700,000 or so distinct CDR3 sequences, roughly 43% of them seen only once. Sequenced sample: blood. These TCRs come from an older man in good health. Both conserved end residues are part of each CDR3. The D gene is left open where the match is weak. The listing skips clone size in some rows; elsewhere it reads once, few, many or a size class.

clone size	V gene	D gene	J gene	CDR3 DNA	CDR3 protein
few	TRBV7-9	-	TRBJ1-1	TGTGCCAGCAGCCTGCCCCCCCCCGACACTGAAGCTTTCTTT	CASSLPPPDTEAFF
-	TRBV7-2	TRBD1	TRBJ2-7	TGTGCCAGCAGGATAGTAGGGACAGGGGGGAACTACGAGCAGTACTTC	CASRIVGTGGNYEQYF
-	TRBV10-2	-	TRBJ1-6	TGCGCCAGCGGAGACGGGGTGTCGGATTCACCCCTCCACTTT	CASGDGVSDSPLHF
few	TRBV18	-	TRBJ2-7	TGTGCCAGCTCACCAAAATCCTACGAGCAGTACTTC	CASSPKSYEQYF
-	TRBV7-2	TRBD2	TRBJ2-1	TGTGCCAGCAGCTTAGAGCGTCCCAGGCGGGAGGGCCGTACGAATGAGCAGTTCTTC	CASSLERPRREGRTNEQFF
-	TRBV5-5	TRBD1	TRBJ2-5	TGTGCCAGCACGACCGGGACAGGGGGAGAGACCCAGTACTTC	CASTTGTGGETQYF
few	TRBV10-2	TRBD2	TRBJ2-3	TGCGCCAGCAGAGACGCTGGTGGACTAGCGCGTACGCAGTATTTT	CASRDAGGLARTQYF
-	TRBV7-8	-	TRBJ2-3	TGTGCCAGCAGCTTAGGGCGGGGGACACCTATTAGCACAGATACGCAGTATTTT	CASSLGRGTPISTDTQYF
-	TRBV4-2	-	TRBJ2-2	TGTGCCAGCAGAAGAAAGGAGAACACCGGGGAGCTGTTTTTT	CASRRKENTGELFF
few	TRBV3-1	-	TRBJ2-2	TGTGCCAGCAGATCTCAACAGGGATGGAACACCGGGGAGCTGTTTTTT	CASRSQQGWNTGELFF
-	TRBV27	TRBD1	TRBJ1-4	TGTGCCAGCAGAGAACAGGGGCGATATGAAAAACTGTTTTTT	CASREQGRYEKLFF
-	TRBV5-1	-	TRBJ1-1	TGCGCCAGCAGCTCTAGGACAGAGGAGAGCACTGAAGCTTTCTTT	CASSSRTEESTEAFF
-	TRBV6-6	TRBD1	TRBJ2-3	TGTGCCAGCAGTTCCGTAGGACAGGGGGTAGATACGCAGTATTTT	CASSSVGQGVDTQYF
many	TRBV5-5	-	TRBJ2-3	TGTGCCAGCAGCTTGCTTGCCACCACAGATACGCAGTATTTT	CASSLLATTDTQYF
many	TRBV10-3	-	TRBJ1-2	TGTGCCATCAACCTGGGGATCGAAAACTATGGCTACACCTTC	CAINLGIENYGYTF
many	TRBV10-3	TRBD2	TRBJ2-3	TGTGCCATCAGTGAGTCGACTAGCAATACGCAGTATTTT	CAISESTSNTQYF
-	TRBV30	-	TRBJ2-1	TGTGCCTGGAGACGAGCGGTAAAGAATGAGCAGTTCTTC	CAWRRAVKNEQFF
-	TRBV30	-	TRBJ2-7	TGTGCCTGGATTGGCGCTGGCGGGGCCTACAATGAGCAGTACTTC	CAWIGAGGAYNEQYF
few	TRBV24-1	TRBD1	TRBJ2-2	TGTGCCACCAGTGAGCCCTACAGGGGGAACACCGGGGAGCTGTTTTTT	CATSEPYRGNTGELFF
many	TRBV7-2	-	TRBJ2-3	TGTGCCAGCAGCTTAGCGGGGATTGTGGGGGCTAGCACAGATACGCAGTATTTT	CASSLAGIVGASTDTQYF
-	TRBV7-2	-	TRBJ2-7	TGTGCCAGCAGCGTAGAGAGTGGGAGATACGAGCAGTACTTC	CASSVESGRYEQYF
-	TRBV3-1	-	TRBJ1-2	TGTACCAGCAGCCTACTACAGGCAAGAAATGGCTACACCTTC	CTSSLLQARNGYTF
once	TRBV7-9	-	TRBJ1-2	TGTGCCAGCAGCCCTGGGACCGCAGGAAATGGCTACACCTTC	CASSPGTAGNGYTF
-	TRBV24-1	-	TRBJ2-3	TGTGCCACCAGTCAGACAGATACGCAGTATTTT	CATSQTDTQYF
-	TRBV20-1	TRBD1	TRBJ2-7	TGCAGTGCTAGAGATCACGGGACAGTCACCTACGAGCAGTACTTC	CSARDHGTVTYEQYF
few	TRBV9	TRBD2	TRBJ2-7	TGTGCCAGCAGCGTAGGCGGACTAGCGGCTTCCTACGAGCAGTACTTC	CASSVGGLAASYEQYF
-	TRBV10-3	-	TRBJ2-1	TGTGCCATCAGTGAACCGACGGGACCCCTTTTAGGGAATGAGCAGTTCTTC	CAISEPTGPLLGNEQFF
-	TRBV20-1	TRBD2	TRBJ2-1	TGCAGTGCTAGAGATGTAGCGGGAGTTCGGGATGAGCAGTTCTTC	CSARDVAGVRDEQFF
once	TRBV27	TRBD2	TRBJ2-7	TGTGCCAGCAGTTTATCGGGATGGGGAGGGTCCCCCTACGAGCAGTACTTC	CASSLSGWGGSPYEQYF
few	TRBV5-6	-	TRBJ2-1	TGTGCCAGCATCCTCGGGACAAATGACAATGAGCAGTTCTTC	CASILGTNDNEQFF
-	TRBV15	-	TRBJ2-5	TGTGCCACCAGCAGAGGGGACCAAGAGACCCAGTACTTC	CATSRGDQETQYF
-	TRBV10-1	-	TRBJ2-5	TGCGCCAGCAGTGAGTCGATTACAGGCCAAGAGACCCAGTACTTC	CASSESITGQETQYF
-	TRBV14	-	TRBJ2-1	TGTGCCAGCAGCCAAGACTTCCGGCAGTTCTTC	CASSQDFRQFF
-	TRBV9	-	TRBJ2-3	TGTGCCAGCAGCGTAGCTCCGGGTCTTAGCACAGATACGCAGTATTTT	CASSVAPGLSTDTQYF
-	TRBV7-9	TRBD2	TRBJ2-1	TGTGCCAGCAGCCTTGCCCTAGCGGGAGATCTCAATGAGCAGTTCTTC	CASSLALAGDLNEQFF
-	TRBV2	TRBD1	TRBJ2-7	TGTGCCAGCATCCTACTGGGCACAGGGGGGTACGAGCAGTACTTC	CASILLGTGGYEQYF
few	TRBV5-1	-	TRBJ1-4	TGCGCCAGCAGCTCTACAGGGTCAGGTTTTGAAAAACTGTTTTTT	CASSSTGSGFEKLFF
-	TRBV7-2	TRBD2	TRBJ2-1	TGTGCCAGCAGCTTAGAGGCGGGAGCCTACAATGAGCAGTTCTTC	CASSLEAGAYNEQFF
-	TRBV28	-	TRBJ1-5	TGTGCCAGCAGCCCCGCGGTCGCCAATCAGCCCCAGCATTTT	CASSPAVANQPQHF
-	TRBV7-2	-	TRBJ1-2	TGTGCCAGCAGCTTAGATCCAGGGGAACCCTATGGCTACACCTTC	CASSLDPGEPYGYTF
few	TRBV6-2/TRBV6-3	TRBD1	TRBJ2-7	TGTGCCAGCCCCCCAGGGGACAGCATGTACTACGAGCAGTACTTC	CASPPGDSMYYEQYF
-	TRBV20-1	TRBD1	TRBJ1-2	TGCAGTGCTCCTGGACAGGGGGTGGGCGGCTACACCTTC	CSAPGQGVGGYTF
-	TRBV4-3	-	TRBJ2-3	TGCGCCAGCAGCCAAGGGGTCGCAACAGATACGCAGTATTTT	CASSQGVATDTQYF
few	TRBV4-2	TRBD2	TRBJ2-3	TGTGCCAGCAGCACCCGACTAGCGGGAGAGCGGGCAGATACGCAGTATTTT	CASSTRLAGERADTQYF
-	TRBV6-2/TRBV6-3	-	TRBJ2-7	TGTGCCAGCAGTTACCCCTGGACCGCGGGACACATCTCCTACGAGCAGTACTTC	CASSYPWTAGHISYEQYF
few	TRBV7-2	TRBD2	TRBJ2-7	TGTGCCAGCAGCGAACCGGGACTAGCGGGGGGCGCCAACGAGCAGTACTTC	CASSEPGLAGGANEQYF